The T cell receptor (beta chain) described here comes from a study of metastatic and nonmetastatic thyroid tumors. Thyroid surgery had not been preceded by any treatment in any patient. TCRdb called clones again from the PCR reads with MiXCR. This table has some 20,000 clones, over 25% appearing once. This clone showed up just a few times. No antigen is known for it. Broader study findings: Compared with benign nodules, malignant thyroid tumors were reported to have significantly higher TCR beta diversity in both blood and tumor.

Trimming removed 2 bases at V and 4 bases at J, with 14 bases between. Germline V gene lookup returns CDR1 SGHVS and CDR2 FQNEAQ. This CDR3 is built from 16 residues. Sequenced sample: adjacent normal tissue. The chain carries TRBV7-8 and TRBJ2-2; D may match TRBD1 or TRBD2 (6 bases each). This TCR derives from a female donor with papillary thyroid cancer or a benign thyroid nodule (not recorded which). Some clones in this sample may be carry-over from other donors' samples. In DNA form, the CDR3 reads TGTGCCAGCAGCTTAAGAACAGGGAGGTCCACCGGGGAGCTGTTTTTT. As protein: CASSLRTGRSTGELFF.